Below are 24 T cell receptor beta chains sequenced from a single sample in a study of T-cell memory formation after mild COVID-19. One entry per CDR3 protein results from TCRdb running MiXCR on the 5' RACE reads. The table has approximately 250,000 distinct CDR3 sequences, 16% seen once; the top ten hold more than 20%. Sequenced material: PBMCs or a T cell subset sorted from them (not recorded which). Receptors were obtained from a man between 18 and 35 years old who had mild COVID-19 (a few samples of this study predate the infection). Cell type and time point are not known.

This clonotype showed up just once. V gene TRBV6-2 or TRBV6-3 combines with J gene TRBJ1-5; possible D gene TRBD1, 5 bases. V was pared by 5 bases and J by 0 bases, with 11 bases between. The CDR3 is made up of 15 amino acids. Germline V gene data show CDR1 as MNHEY and CDR2 as SVGEGT. The CDR3 is CASSTGQYSNQPQHF. The CDR3, as DNA: TGTGCCAGCAGTACCGGACAATATAGCAATCAGCCCCAGCATTTT.

The V call is TRBV4-1, the J call TRBJ1-1; maybe TRBD1 (6 bases). The CDR3 is 13 amino acids. CDR1 and CDR2 from the germline V gene are MGHRA and YSYEKL. V was pared by 3 bases and J by 6 bases, with 11 bases between. CDR3 protein: CASSQSGVAEAFF. The CDR3 bases are TGCGCCAGCAGCCAGTCAGGGGTGGCTGAAGCTTTCTTT.

The chain combines TRBV6-2 or TRBV6-3 with TRBJ1-6, with 9 bases matching TRBD1. The CDR3 has 17 residues. V was clipped by 2 bases and J by 2 bases; unmatched bases: 4. CDR1 is MNHEY and CDR2 is SVGEGT in the germline V gene. This CDR3 reads CASSYRTGEAYNSPLHF. The CDR3 DNA follows: TGTGCCAGCAGTTACCGGACAGGGGAGGCCTATAATTCACCCCTCCACTTT.

There are a few counts of this clonotype. The chain employs TRBV4-3 and TRBJ2-7, with unresolved D. Germline loops: CDR1 LGHNA, CDR2 YSLEER. The CDR3 sequence is 18 residues long. Trimming took 3 bases from V and 1 from J, leaving 22 bases between them. CDR3 region: CASSQTASDLWSSYEQYF. The CDR3, as DNA: TGCGCCAGCAGCCAGACCGCGTCTGACTTATGGTCGTCCTACGAGCAGTACTTC.

This chain uses TRBV5-1 with TRBJ2-1, with D hard to call. Germline CDR1 is SGHRS and CDR2 is YFSETQ. The CDR3 contains 15 residues. Trimming stripped 2 bases from V and 0 bases from J, with 9 bases between. CDR3 sequence: CASSFTSSSYNEQFF. In nucleotides, the CDR3 is TGCGCCAGCAGCTTTACGTCAAGCTCCTACAATGAGCAGTTCTTC.

This clonotype appeared a few times. The chain recombines TRBV12-3 or TRBV12-4 with TRBJ2-3, with D possibly being TRBD1 (5 bases). The CDR3 loop spans 15 amino acids. V lost 5 bases and J 2 bases, leaving 14 bases between the germline ends. The CDR3 sequence is CASSKPDSSTDTQYF. CDR3 bases: TGTGCCAGCAGTAAGCCTGACAGTTCCACAGATACGCAGTATTTT.

The chain combines TRBV15 with TRBJ2-7; 8 bases align to TRBD1. CDR1 is LNHNV and CDR2 is YYDKDF in the germline V gene (reference sequence). CDR3 length: 16 residues. J was trimmed by 2 bases and V by 3 bases; bases with no gene match: 9. The CDR3 DNA sequence: TGTGCCACCAGCAGTTCCCGGGACAGGATCGCCTACGAGCAGTACTTC. Encoded protein: CATSSSRDRIAYEQYF.

The rearrangement links TRBV7-2 to TRBJ2-3; D is perhaps TRBD2 (6 bases). Trimming removed 1 base at V and 1 base at J, with 9 bases between. The CDR3 contains 15 residues. Germline V gives CDR1 SGHTA, CDR2 FQGNSA. The CDR3: CASSLVGGGTDTQYF. CDR3 bases: TGTGCCAGCAGCTTAGTGGGGGGAGGCACAGATACGCAGTATTTT.

The rearrangement links TRBV21-1 to TRBJ1-5. TRBV21-1 is a known pseudogene. The CDR3 contains 15 residues. The CDR3 DNA sequence: TGTGCCAGCAGGAAAAGGGGAGGTAGAGATCAGCCCCAGCATTTT. Translation gives CASRKRGGRDQPQHF.

This clonotype was recorded at least ten times. V usage is TRBV7-2 and J usage is TRBJ1-4; D not resolved. This CDR3 contains 14 residues. CDR1 and CDR2 from the germline V gene are SGHTA and FQGNSA. V lost 5 bases to trimming and J lost 3 bases, with 10 bases between them. The CDR3 protein is CASSPQPANEKLFF. In DNA, the CDR3 is TGTGCCAGCAGCCCACAGCCGGCTAATGAAAAACTGTTTTTT.

The chain couples TRBV5-5 to TRBJ1-2, with 10 bases matching TRBD1. CDR1 is SGHKS, CDR2 YYEKEE, per germline (reference sequence). This CDR3 region has 15 residues. The V and J ends lost 5 bases and 5 bases, in that order; junction bases with no gene match: 9. The CDR3 protein is CASSSPGQGKYGYTF. Written as DNA, the CDR3 is TGTGCCAGCAGTTCACCGGGACAGGGGAAATATGGCTACACCTTC.

The V call is TRBV4-2, the J call TRBJ1-1, with D tentatively TRBD1 (6 bases). V gave up 3 bases and J gave up 4 bases, with 21 bases separating them. The CDR3 length is 17 residues. The germline V gene has CDR1 LGHNA and CDR2 YNFKEQ. As DNA, the CDR3 is TGTGCCAGCAGCCACGGAATGGGGGCGGGGATGGGCACTGAAGCTTTCTTT. Protein: CASSHGMGAGMGTEAFF.

This clonotype showed up just a few times. The chain combines TRBV4-1 with TRBJ1-2, with no clear D. The CDR3 is 17 amino acids. The ends were cut back, 0 bases at V and 5 bases at J, with 19 bases in the middle. CDR1 and CDR2 from the germline V gene are MGHRA and YSYEKL. In nucleotides, the CDR3 is TGCGCCAGCAGCCAAGATGGTGCGGCAGGCCATCTTTATGGCTACACCTTC. Translated: CASSQDGAAGHLYGYTF.

This clonotype came up many times. The rearrangement joins TRBV7-9 to TRBJ1-6, with 7 bases that match TRBD1. The trim removed 5 bases at V and 9 bases at J, leaving 10 bases unmatched. Germline CDR1 SEHNR, CDR2 FQNEAQ (reference sequence). The CDR3 has 15 amino acids. CDR3 sequence (DNA): TGTGCCAGCAGCCGCGACAGGGTGGAGTTTTCACCCCTCCACTTT. Its translation: CASSRDRVEFSPLHF.

This clonotype has a handful of counts. The rearrangement joins TRBV6-4 to TRBJ2-1; 8 nucleotides agree with TRBD2. With V trimmed by 3 bases and J by 3 bases, 4 bases remained unmatched. CDR3 length: 15 amino acids. Germline V lookup: CDR1 MRHNA, CDR2 SNTAGT. The CDR3 loop is CASSEGSGVYNEQFF. The CDR3 DNA follows: TGTGCCAGCAGTGAAGGTAGCGGGGTCTACAATGAGCAGTTCTTC.

This clonotype came up a few times. This chain connects TRBV20-1 to TRBJ2-3; the D call may be TRBD1 or TRBD2 (5 bases each). Germline CDR1 is DFQATT and CDR2 is SNEGSKA (reference sequence). V lost 4 bases to trimming and J lost 6 bases, with 14 bases between them. This CDR3 is 13 amino acids long. In DNA form, the CDR3 reads TGCAGTGCTACCGGGACCCCAGGGGATACGCAGTATTTT. This codes for CSATGTPGDTQYF.

This clonotype was counted at least ten times. The J gene is TRBJ2-1, the V gene TRBV7-8; the match to TRBD2 covers 11 bases. V shed 5 bases, J shed 6 bases, and the junction held 6 bases outside the gene matches. Germline CDR1 is SGHVS and CDR2 is FQNEAQ. This CDR3 contains 15 residues. The CDR3 sequence: CASSSSGGGVNEQFF. As DNA, the CDR3 is TGTGCCAGCAGCAGTAGCGGGGGGGGAGTCAATGAGCAGTTCTTC.

The chain uses TRBV4-2 and TRBJ2-3, with D possibly TRBD2 on 6 matching bases. This CDR3 is built from 17 residues. Between the trimmed V and J ends, which lost 1 base and 0 bases, there was a span of 14 bases. Germline V gene data show CDR1 as LGHNA and CDR2 as YNFKEQ. The CDR3 coding sequence is TGTGCCAGCAGCCAAGCCCCAGCGGGCACTAGCACAGATACGCAGTATTTT. Its protein is CASSQAPAGTSTDTQYF.

The V gene is TRBV20-1, the J gene TRBJ1-5; D uncertain. CDR1 is DFQATT and CDR2 is SNEGSKA in the germline V gene (reference sequence). V lost 2 bases and J 0 bases, leaving 2 bases between the germline ends. The CDR3 totals 12 residues. CDR3: CSARNSNQPQHF. The CDR3 coding sequence is TGCAGTGCTAGAAATAGCAATCAGCCCCAGCATTTT.

This clonotype came up a few times. The CDR3 region has the DNA TGTGCCAGCAGTCCCAGCGGGGGGTGGAAGACCCAGTACTTC. Its translation is CASSPSGGWKTQYF. V usage is TRBV6-5 and J usage is TRBJ2-5, with 9 bases fitting TRBD2. Germline V gene data show CDR1 as MNHEY and CDR2 as SVGAGI. The J segment lost 6 bases and the V segment lost 5 bases, leaving 7 bases of the junction unmatched. This CDR3 has 14 residues.

The sample holds many counts of this clonotype. V usage is TRBV6-2 or TRBV6-3 and J usage is TRBJ2-1; 11 bases are a match to TRBD2. Germline V CDR1 and CDR2: MNHEY, SVGEGT. The CDR3 is 16 residues long. J lost 8 bases, V lost 0 bases, and 6 bases had no gene match. In DNA, the CDR3 is TGTGCCAGCAGTTACTCGTTAGCGGGGGGGCCGGATGAGCAGTTCTTC. Translated, it gives CASSYSLAGGPDEQFF.

To note about this clonotype: This CDR3 fails to terminate in the conserved phenylalanine or tryptophan, so it likely reflects a read error. The chain joins TRBV15 to TRBJ2-1; possible D gene TRBD2, 6 bases. V lost 3 bases and J 5 bases, leaving 17 bases between the germline ends. Germline-derived CDR1 and CDR2 are LNHNV and YYDKDF (reference sequence). The CDR3 is made up of 16 amino acids. The CDR3 bases are TGTGCCACCAGCAGTAACTCAGCGGGTATCGACAATGAGCAGTTCTTA. This encodes CATSSNSAGIDNEQFL.

This clonotype showed up many times. The chain employs TRBV5-1 and TRBJ1-6; D is possibly TRBD1 (5 bases). The CDR3 extends over 13 amino acids. Germline lookup yields CDR1 SGHRS and CDR2 YFSETQ. V dropped 4 bases and J dropped 9 bases, with 11 bases sitting between them. In DNA form, the CDR3 reads TGCGCCAGCAGCGTAAAAGGGGCTTCACCCCTCCACTTT. Translated: CASSVKGASPLHF.

This clonotype was found a few times. V is TRBV20-1 and J is TRBJ2-3; TRBD2 is a possible D gene (6 bases). The V and J ends lost 2 bases and 9 bases respectively, with 15 bases between them. The length of the CDR3 is 13 residues. Germline assignment: CDR1 DFQATT and CDR2 SNEGSKA (reference sequence). The CDR3 sequence is CSARPLGGETQYF. The CDR3 nucleotides read TGCAGTGCTAGACCCCTAGGCGGGGAAACGCAGTATTTT.